This T cell receptor (beta chain) originates from a study of cytomegalovirus exposure and HLA in healthy donors. Study results and caveats: Roughly uniform sequencing depth across donors was assumed, possibly incorrectly.

Concerning this clone itself: The antigen is unknown. The junction departs from the called germline gene at one end, perhaps through a read error.

In the PCR, 60 Vbeta and 13 Jbeta primers were used. Produced via immunoSEQ multiplex PCR; TCRdb's table is partial and in-frame only. The specimen's table records fewer than 150,000 clones. Germline V gene lookup returns CDR1 SEHNR and CDR2 FQNEAQ (reference sequence). The CDR3 loop spans 17 amino acids. This TCR was recovered from a man aged 35 to 55 in good health and CMV-seronegative. Material: PBMCs. The chain couples TRBV7-9 to TRBJ2-5, with 11 bases matching TRBD2. CDR3 amino acids: CASSFWKIAGGQGTQYF. The CDR3 DNA reads TGTGCCAGCAGCTTCTGGAAGATAGCGGGGGGGCAAGGGACCCAGTACTTC. Full variable domain (remainder filled in from reference TRBV7-9 and TRBJ2-5): DTGVSQNPRHKITKRGQNVTFRCDPISEHNRLYWYRQTLGQGPEFLTYFQNEAQLEKSRLLSDRFSAERPKGSFSTLEIQRTEQGDSAMYLCASSFWKIAGGQGTQYFGPGTRLLVL.